This paragraph covers one T cell receptor beta chain sequence. The sample originates from a study of blood T cell repertoires in COVID-19. This study enrolled people aged about 18 to 100 from 24 US geographic areas. The germline V gene has CDR1 SQVTM and CDR2 ANQGSEA. The CDR3 has 13 residues. The V end was cut by 7 bases, the J end by 2 bases, with 9 bases between. The protocol was immunoSEQ multiplex PCR, while the TCRdb copy is restricted to in-frame clones and leaves out a portion. The table records some 330,000 clones, 70% to 90% of them present only once. The TCR was taken from a man aged 25-45 years who had recovered from COVID-19. The J gene is TRBJ1-6, the V gene TRBV29-1, with D uncertain. The specimen was PBMCs or T cells enriched from blood (not recorded which). CDR3 protein: CSAGGPYNSPLHF. The CDR3 nucleotides are TGCAGCGCCGGAGGGCCCTATAATTCACCCCTCCACTTT.